The 14 T cell receptor beta chains below come from one sample, sequenced in a study of shared clonotypes between healthy human individuals. Clones were read by immunoSEQ multiplex PCR, and TCRdb kept only the in-frame ones, dropping some. The table includes roughly 500,000 clones, about 85% detected once. Sequenced sample: PBMCs. All receptors come from a woman in her 40s in good health. Some clones in this sample may be carry-over from other donors' samples.

This chain links TRBV6-5 with TRBJ1-2, with a possible D match to TRBD1 (6 bases). Trimming stripped 0 bases from V and 4 bases from J, with 12 bases between. This CDR3 spans 15 amino acids. Germline CDR1 is MNHEY and CDR2 is SVGAGI. Written as DNA, the CDR3 is TGTGCCAGCAGTTACTCGAGTGGGGGCACCTATGGCTACACCTTC. Translating it yields CASSYSSGGTYGYTF.

The chain recombines TRBV28 with TRBJ1-4; D is perhaps TRBD1 (6 bases). The V and J ends lost 5 bases and 10 bases respectively, with 20 bases between them. This CDR3 spans 15 amino acids. Germline values: CDR1 MDHEN, CDR2 SYDVKM. CDR3: CASSPRTEASRKLFF. CDR3 coding DNA: TGTGCCAGCAGTCCTAGGACAGAGGCAAGCCGAAAACTGTTTTTT.

This chain connects TRBV7-3 to TRBJ1-5; unclear D gene. V dropped 1 base and J dropped 8 bases, with 6 bases sitting between them. Germline V CDR1 and CDR2: SGHTA, FQGTGA. This CDR3 has 12 residues. The CDR3, as DNA: TGTGCCAGCAGCTTAAGCTTCAAGCCCCAGCATTTT. Encoded protein: CASSLSFKPQHF.

The rearrangement uses TRBV11-2 and TRBJ2-4; TRBD1 agrees at 7 bases. The CDR3 spans 19 residues. CDR1 is SGHAT and CDR2 is FQNNGV in the germline V gene. The trim removed 2 bases at V and 0 bases at J, leaving 13 bases unmatched. The CDR3 bases are TGTGCCAGCAGCTTATACCATCGGACAGGCCACCTAGCCAAAAACATTCAGTACTTC. Translation gives CASSLYHRTGHLAKNIQYF.

In DNA, the CDR3 is TGTGCCAGTAGTATAGATCCCAGGGGTAATCAGCCCCAGCATTTT. Encoded protein: CASSIDPRGNQPQHF. The rearrangement links TRBV19 to TRBJ1-5, with D possibly TRBD1 on 6 matching bases. V shed 0 bases and J shed 4 bases, with 10 bases lying between them. Germline V gene lookup returns CDR1 LNHDA and CDR2 SQIVND (reference sequence). CDR3 size: 15 residues.

The chain links TRBV27 to TRBJ2-3; 8 positions match TRBD1. Germline CDR1 is MNHEY and CDR2 is SMNVEV (reference sequence). The CDR3 extends over 17 amino acids. Trimming removed 2 bases from V and 2 bases from J; junction bases left unmatched: 9. CDR3 bases: TGTGCCAGCAGTTTAGGACCCAGGACAGGGAACACAGATACGCAGTATTTT. The encoded protein is CASSLGPRTGNTDTQYF.

The chain uses TRBV7-9 and TRBJ1-4; D is perhaps TRBD1 (6 bases). This CDR3 has 15 residues. Germline V CDR1 and CDR2: SEHNR, FQNEAQ (reference sequence). Trimming removed 5 bases at V and 9 bases at J, with 19 bases between. The CDR3, as DNA: TGTGCCAGCAGCCCAGAAGGGGGGGCTTTTCAAAAACTGTTTTTT. It specifies CASSPEGGAFQKLFF.

This clone occurred many times. This chain uses TRBV9 with TRBJ2-5; D ambiguous. CDR1 SGDLS and CDR2 YYNGEE come from the germline V gene. This CDR3 region has 14 residues. The V end was cut by 2 bases, the J end by 3 bases, with 11 bases between. The CDR3 nucleotides read TGTGCCAGCAGCGTTGGGCCCCTCGAAGAGACCCAGTACTTC. Encoded protein: CASSVGPLEETQYF.

The V and J genes are TRBV21-1 and TRBJ2-3; TRBD1, the D gene given by the table, was not confirmed from the DNA. TRBV21-1 represents a pseudogene. This CDR3 is built from 16 residues. Written as DNA, the CDR3 is TGTGCCAGCAGCAAAGAAGACAGGGTAAGCACAGATACGCAGTATTTT. It yields the protein CASSKEDRVSTDTQYF.

Here the CDR3 reads CASRRQGLNSPLHF. CDR3 bases: TGTGCCAGCAGGCGCCAGGGGCTTAATTCACCCCTCCACTTT. The rearrangement uses TRBV6-1 and TRBJ1-6; D may be TRBD1 (6 bases). The V end lost 6 bases, the J end lost 6 bases, and 12 bases lay between the germline ends. Germline assignment: CDR1 MNHNS and CDR2 SASEGT. CDR3 size: 14 residues.

The CDR3 loop reads CASQPQMNTEAFF. The CDR3 DNA reads TGTGCCAGCCAACCACAGATGAACACTGAAGCTTTCTTT. This rearrangement joins TRBV28 to TRBJ1-1; D call uncertain. Germline V CDR1 and CDR2: MDHEN, SYDVKM. The V gene lost 8 bases and the J gene lost 0 bases, with 10 bases spanning the gap. This CDR3 contains 13 residues.

The chain employs TRBV28 and TRBJ2-7, with a tentative D call TRBD2 (6 bases). The germline V and J ends were trimmed by 3 bases and 0 bases, with 15 bases remaining between them. CDR3 length: 16 amino acids. Germline V CDR1 and CDR2: MDHEN, SYDVKM. The CDR3 coding sequence is TGTGCCAGCAGTTTCGGGGGAACGGCAAACTCCTACGAGCAGTACTTC. Translation gives CASSFGGTANSYEQYF.

The chain carries TRBV5-4 and TRBJ1-1, with D possibly being TRBD1 (6 bases). V was pared by 3 bases and J by 7 bases, with 13 bases between. Per germline, CDR1 SGHNT and CDR2 YYREEE (reference sequence). This CDR3 is 13 amino acids long. The CDR3 spells CASSWGGAGEAFF. DNA of the CDR3: TGTGCCAGCAGCTGGGGGGGGGCTGGTGAAGCTTTCTTT.

This clone was found a few times. CDR3 sequence (DNA): TGTGCCAGCAGCTTAAATCCGAGGGAGACCCAGTACTTC. Its protein is CASSLNPRETQYF. The chain employs TRBV7-3 and TRBJ2-5; D not resolved. Trimming cost V 1 base and J 5 bases, with 8 bases left between them. Looked up from germline, CDR1 is SGHTA and CDR2 is FQGTGA. This CDR3 is 13 amino acids long.